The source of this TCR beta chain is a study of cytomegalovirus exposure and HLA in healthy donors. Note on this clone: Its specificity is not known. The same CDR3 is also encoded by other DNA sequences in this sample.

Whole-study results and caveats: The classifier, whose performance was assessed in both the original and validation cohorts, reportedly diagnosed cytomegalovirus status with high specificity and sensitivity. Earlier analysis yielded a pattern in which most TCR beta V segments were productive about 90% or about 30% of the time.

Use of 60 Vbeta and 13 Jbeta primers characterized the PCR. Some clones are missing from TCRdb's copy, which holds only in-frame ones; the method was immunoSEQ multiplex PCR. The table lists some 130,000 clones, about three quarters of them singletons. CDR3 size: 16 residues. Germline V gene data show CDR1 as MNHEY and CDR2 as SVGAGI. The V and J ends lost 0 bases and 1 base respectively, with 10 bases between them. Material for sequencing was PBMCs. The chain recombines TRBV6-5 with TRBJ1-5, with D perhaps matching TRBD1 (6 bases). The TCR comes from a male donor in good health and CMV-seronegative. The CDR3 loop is CASSYSKQGSNQPQHF. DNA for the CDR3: TGTGCCAGCAGTTACTCGAAACAGGGAAGCAATCAGCCCCAGCATTTT.